This T cell receptor (beta chain) was sequenced in a study of shared clonotypes between healthy human individuals. Points from the study as a whole: The study found about 4.6% of naive CD4 clonotypes shared across several donors. Generation probabilities were higher for clonotypes shared across all four sorted-subset donors than for unshared ones. Sequencing depth was expected to affect clonotype sharing among donors.

CDR3 length: 17 amino acids. Germline V gene data show CDR1 as MGHRA and CDR2 as YSYEKL. V shed 0 bases and J shed 3 bases, with 15 bases lying between them. This table comes from immunoSEQ multiplex PCR, and its TCRdb copy is limited to in-frame clones, with some not included. The data contain roughly 2.5 million clones, around 94% of them singletons. As for this clone: Its target is unknown.

The specimen sequenced was naive CD4+ T cells sorted from blood. As for subset: CD45RA+ positively selected. The TCR was taken from a man younger than 35 in good health. This chain joins TRBV4-1 and TRBJ1-5; D unresolved. This CDR3 reads CASSQEGFGGHNQPQHF. CDR3 sequence (DNA): TGCGCCAGCAGCCAAGAAGGTTTCGGAGGTCACAATCAGCCCCAGCATTTT.